The 30 T cell receptor beta chains below were found in one sample sequenced in a study of human CD4 T cells and Enterobacteriaceae. All CD4+ cells other than CD45RA+CCR7+CD95- naive cells were sorted as memory, over 98% pure. TCRdb keeps only in-frame clones here, not all; method: immunoSEQ multiplex PCR. This sample has about 25,000 clones, with approximately 80% found just once. The source material was memory CD4+ T cells from blood. All receptors come from a human donor in good health.

The chain links TRBV5-1 to TRBJ2-1; 9 bases line up with TRBD2. J gave up 8 bases and V 3 bases, and 27 bases lay outside the gene matches. CDR3 length equals 21 residues. Germline V gene lookup returns CDR1 SGHRS and CDR2 YFSETQ. CDR3 loop: CASSSPPGGVAGAPPGYEQFF. The DNA for the CDR3 is TGCGCCAGCAGCTCGCCCCCCGGTGGGGTAGCGGGAGCCCCCCCGGGGTATGAGCAGTTCTTC.

This chain connects TRBV7-8 to TRBJ1-3; D not certain. Trimming stripped 4 bases from V and 11 bases from J, with 21 bases between. The CDR3 contains 15 residues. The germline V gene encodes CDR1 SGHVS and CDR2 FQNEAQ. CDR3 DNA: TGTGCCAGCAGCTCAACCCGATCAGGCTACAAGGCCATATATTTT. The encoded protein is CASSSTRSGYKAIYF.

The CDR3 nucleotides are TGTGCCAGCAGCCAATTCCCTGGGAGTGAAAAACTGTTTTTT. This sequence encodes CASSQFPGSEKLFF. V gene TRBV14 combines with J gene TRBJ1-4; D is uncertain. The CDR3 has 14 amino acids. Trimming shortened V by 2 bases and J by 7 bases, and 11 bases separated the two germline ends. The V gene's germline CDR1 is SGHDN and CDR2 FVKESK. The variable domain in full, with the rest retrieved from reference TRBV14 and TRBJ1-4, is EAGVTQFPSHSVIEKGQTVTLRCDPISGHDNLYWYRRVMGKEIKFLLHFVKESKQDESGMPNNRFLAERTGGTYSTLKVQPAELEDSGVYFCASSQFPGSEKLFFGSGTQLSVL.

V is TRBV7-2 and J is TRBJ1-5, with D possibly matching TRBD1 (5 bases). Germline CDR1 reads SGHTA; CDR2 reads FQGNSA. The CDR3 has 15 amino acids. The V and J ends lost 1 base and 7 bases respectively, with 14 bases between them. The CDR3 region has the DNA TGTGCCAGCAGCTTAGGGGACGGCCTGGGGCAGCCCCAGCATTTT. It encodes CASSLGDGLGQPQHF.

The genes are TRBV10-2 and TRBJ1-5; the D gene is possibly TRBD1 (5 bases). V shed 5 bases and J shed 5 bases, with 13 bases lying between them. CDR3 length equals 14 residues. Looked up from germline, CDR1 is WSHSY and CDR2 is SAAADI. The CDR3 protein is CASSNRGEDQPQHF. The CDR3 DNA reads TGCGCCAGCAGTAATAGGGGCGAGGATCAGCCCCAGCATTTT.

This clone was detected only a few times. The chain employs TRBV18 and TRBJ1-3, with 7 bases aligning to TRBD1. V shed 6 bases and J 1 base; nucleotides not matched to a gene: 0. The germline V gene has CDR1 KGHSH and CDR2 LQKENI. There are 13 residues in the CDR3. CDR3 protein: CASSTGSGNTIYF. The CDR3 DNA reads TGTGCCAGCTCGACAGGGTCTGGAAACACCATATATTTT.

The chain recombines TRBV7-9 with TRBJ1-1; unclear D gene. Germline CDR1 reads SEHNR; CDR2 reads FQNEAQ (reference sequence). V was cut by 5 bases and J by 11 bases, with 15 bases left in between. The CDR3 is 12 amino acids. Here the CDR3 reads CASSKHGQVAFF. Here the CDR3 DNA reads TGTGCCAGCAGCAAACATGGCCAGGTTGCTTTCTTT.

The V and J genes are TRBV6-5 and TRBJ1-1, with 8 bases identical to TRBD1. This CDR3 is built from 15 residues. CDR1 is MNHEY, CDR2 SVGAGI, per germline. The V gene end was trimmed by 6 bases and the J gene end by 4 bases; junction bases not matched to a gene: 10. In DNA, the CDR3 is TGTGCCAGCAGCCGACAGGGGAGGCGAGGCACTGAAGCTTTCTTT. Translating gives CASSRQGRRGTEAFF.

In this sample, this clone turned up a few times. The chain is built from TRBV18 and TRBJ1-6; D gene ambiguous. CDR1 KGHSH and CDR2 LQKENI come from the germline V gene. The V and J ends lost 4 bases and 7 bases respectively, with 5 bases between them. The CDR3 covers 12 residues. DNA of the CDR3: TGTGCCAGCTCACTGGAGAATTCACCCCTCCACTTT. Translation gives CASSLENSPLHF.

Only one count was recorded for this clone. One end of the junction does not line up with germline, which may come from a read error. The chain links TRBV6-5 to TRBJ1-1; D not certain. In germline, CDR1 is MNHEY, CDR2 SVGAGI. This CDR3 has 15 amino acids. CDR3 in DNA: TGTGCCAGCAGTGACTCAAGGAAGGGAGGCACTGAAGCTTTCTTT. Translated, it gives CASSDSRKGGTEAFF.

CDR3 coding DNA: TGTGCCAGCAGCTTGGAACGGGGAGGGAACAATCAGCCCCAGCATTTT. Its translation: CASSLERGGNNQPQHF. The chain combines TRBV5-6 with TRBJ1-5; D call uncertain. Germline V gene lookup returns CDR1 SGHDT and CDR2 YYEEEE. This CDR3 is built from 16 residues. The germline V and J ends were trimmed by 0 bases and 3 bases, with 13 bases remaining between them.

The V gene is TRBV15, the J gene TRBJ2-7; no definite D call. Trimming took 0 bases from V and 3 from J, leaving 3 bases between them. This CDR3 has 12 residues. CDR1 and CDR2 (germline): LNHNV, YYDKDF (reference sequence). The CDR3 region has the DNA TGTGCCACCAGCAGAGACGGCTACGAGCAGTACTTC. Encoded protein: CATSRDGYEQYF.

This clone was seen only once. The chain combines TRBV5-1 with TRBJ2-3, with 9 bases aligning to TRBD2. The germline V gene encodes CDR1 SGHRS and CDR2 YFSETQ. Trimming removed 1 base from V and 0 bases from J; junction bases left unmatched: 6. The CDR3 contains 17 residues. CDR3 amino acids: CASSLWTSAPSTDTQYF. CDR3 DNA: TGCGCCAGCAGCTTGTGGACTAGCGCCCCTAGCACAGATACGCAGTATTTT. The variable domain in full, completed from reference TRBV5-1 and TRBJ2-3, reads KAGVTQTPRYLIKTRGQQVTLSCSPISGHRSVSWYQQTPGQGLQFLFEYFSETQRNKGNFPGRFSGRQFSNSRSEMNVSTLELGDSALYLCASSLWTSAPSTDTQYFGPGTRLTVL.

The CDR3 loop is CASSPQGNTEAFF. In DNA, the CDR3 is TGTGCCAGCTCACCTCAGGGGAACACTGAAGCTTTCTTT. The V call is TRBV18, the J call TRBJ1-1, with D tentatively TRBD1 (5 bases). This CDR3 has 13 residues. Germline V CDR1 and CDR2: KGHSH, LQKENI. V lost 3 bases and J lost 1, with 6 bases in between.

This clone was seen a single time. The gene calls are TRBV5-1 and TRBJ2-3; 8 positions match TRBD2. V lost 1 base, J lost 2 bases, and 6 bases stayed unmatched. This CDR3 contains 16 residues. Germline values: CDR1 SGHRS, CDR2 YFSETQ. The CDR3: CASSLRLAGTTDTQYF. The CDR3 nucleotides read TGCGCCAGCAGCTTGCGCCTAGCGGGTACCACAGATACGCAGTATTTT. The whole variable domain, remainder taken from reference TRBV5-1 and TRBJ2-3, is KAGVTQTPRYLIKTRGQQVTLSCSPISGHRSVSWYQQTPGQGLQFLFEYFSETQRNKGNFPGRFSGRQFSNSRSEMNVSTLELGDSALYLCASSLRLAGTTDTQYFGPGTRLTVL.

V is TRBV5-6 and J is TRBJ1-5; no clear D gene. This CDR3 is 11 amino acids long. V shed 7 bases and J shed 7 bases, with 9 bases lying between them. Looked up from germline, CDR1 is SGHDT and CDR2 is YYEEEE. CDR3 loop: CASPLWQPQHF. In nucleotides, the CDR3 is TGTGCCAGCCCTTTATGGCAGCCCCAGCATTTT.

CDR3 sequence reads: CASSKSGLYNEQFF. CDR3 coding DNA: TGTGCCAGCTCGAAGTCAGGGCTCTACAATGAGCAGTTCTTC. The chain links TRBV18 to TRBJ2-1, with a tentative D call TRBD1 (5 bases). Germline V gives CDR1 KGHSH, CDR2 LQKENI. This CDR3 region has 14 residues. V was trimmed by 6 bases and J by 3 bases, leaving 12 bases between them.

This clone was seen more than once but under ten times. The chain uses TRBV18 and TRBJ1-1; no firm D call. Germline lookup yields CDR1 KGHSH and CDR2 LQKENI. V gave up 4 bases and J gave up 5 bases, with 5 bases separating them. The CDR3 totals 11 residues. The CDR3 protein is CASSLRTEAFF. The CDR3 region has the DNA TGTGCCAGCTCACTGAGAACTGAAGCTTTCTTT.

On this clone: The junction departs from germline at one end; a sequencing error may be responsible. The chain employs TRBV28 and TRBJ2-1, with TRBD1 identical over 7 bases. Germline CDR1 MDHEN, CDR2 SYDVKM. The CDR3 runs 11 residues. CDR3 bases: TGTGCCAGCACCACCGACAGGGCAATGGTCTTC. As protein: CASTTDRAMVF.

The rearrangement uses TRBV18 and TRBJ1-1, with D possibly TRBD1 on 5 matching bases. The germline gives CDR1 KGHSH, CDR2 LQKENI. This CDR3 is 14 amino acids long. Trimming pared 6 bases from V and 3 bases from J, leaving 14 bases between. The CDR3 bases are TGTGCCAGCTCGCCCAGGGATGGGTACACTGAAGCTTTCTTT. Its translation is CASSPRDGYTEAFF.

V usage is TRBV2 and J usage is TRBJ1-6; 9 nucleotides match TRBD1. In germline, CDR1 is SNHLY, CDR2 FYNNEI. With 5 bases clipped from V and 0 bases from J, the junction kept 8 bases outside the gene matches. The CDR3 is 18 residues long. The CDR3 spells CASSRSGQGSSYNSPLHF. DNA of the CDR3: TGTGCCAGCAGTCGTTCGGGACAGGGTAGCTCCTATAATTCACCCCTCCACTTT.

This clone was picked up one time. The J gene is TRBJ1-2, the V gene TRBV10-2; a weak D match, TRBD1 (5 bases). This CDR3 spans 13 amino acids. Germline CDR1 WSHSY, CDR2 SAAADI. V was trimmed by 4 bases and J by 7 bases, leaving 13 bases between them. CDR3 protein: CASSGGTRGGYTF. The CDR3 DNA is TGCGCCAGCAGTGGTGGGACTCGAGGTGGCTACACCTTC.

The chain links TRBV5-1 to TRBJ2-5; D perhaps matches TRBD1 (6 bases). Trimming left V 0 bases short and J 5 bases short, with 17 bases between. CDR1 is SGHRS and CDR2 is YFSETQ in the germline V gene. The CDR3 spans 16 residues. DNA of the CDR3: TGCGCCAGCAGCTTGGGGGGGCGAGGTATTTCGGAGACCCAGTACTTC. Amino acids: CASSLGGRGISETQYF.

The J gene is TRBJ1-3, the V gene TRBV28; D may be TRBD1 (6 bases). The germline gives CDR1 MDHEN, CDR2 SYDVKM. There are 14 residues in the CDR3. V lost 0 bases and J lost 8, with 11 bases in between. The CDR3 nucleotides are TGTGCCAGCAGTTTATGGCAGGGGTTGGACACCATATATTTT. Encoded protein: CASSLWQGLDTIYF.

The chain employs TRBV6-5 and TRBJ2-5; the D gene could be TRBD1 or TRBD2 (5 bases each). Trimming took off 6 bases at V and 3 bases at J, with 14 bases between the two ends. Germline V CDR1 and CDR2: MNHEY, SVGAGI. The CDR3 is 14 residues long. CDR3 loop: CASSTGRKKETQYF. As DNA, the CDR3 is TGTGCCAGCAGCACGGGACGGAAAAAAGAGACCCAGTACTTC.

Here the CDR3 reads CASSPGGGNNNQPQHF. The CDR3 nucleotides are TGTGCCAGCTCACCAGGAGGGGGAAATAACAATCAGCCCCAGCATTTT. V and J are TRBV18 and TRBJ1-5; D is possibly TRBD1 (6 bases). The germline gives CDR1 KGHSH, CDR2 LQKENI. V was shortened by 2 bases and J by 3 bases, with 14 bases between the two germline ends. There are 16 residues in the CDR3.

V is TRBV6-1 and J is TRBJ2-3, with 8 nucleotides matching TRBD1. The CDR3 loop spans 14 amino acids. Germline lookup yields CDR1 MNHNS and CDR2 SASEGT. Losses at the gene ends were 5 bases for V and 1 base for J; bases not matched to a gene: 2. DNA of the CDR3: TGTGCCAGCAGTCAACAGGGGGGCACAGATACGCAGTATTTT. Amino acid sequence: CASSQQGGTDTQYF.

The CDR3 DNA reads TGTGCCAGCAGCTTCCAGGCAGGGGCCTACGAGCAGTACTTC. Its translation is CASSFQAGAYEQYF. The rearrangement uses TRBV14 and TRBJ2-7; D is possibly TRBD1 (6 bases). Per germline, CDR1 SGHDN and CDR2 FVKESK. V dropped 5 bases and J dropped 2 bases, with 13 bases sitting between them. This CDR3 has 14 amino acids.

The genes are TRBV19 and TRBJ2-1, with D possibly being TRBD2 (7 bases). In germline, CDR1 is LNHDA, CDR2 SQIVND (reference sequence). The CDR3 extends over 14 amino acids. V was clipped by 3 bases and J by 4 bases, with 10 bases between them. The CDR3 region has the DNA TGTGCCAGTAGTATGAGGGGGGGGTACAATGAGCAGTTCTTC. This gives the protein CASSMRGGYNEQFF.

This chain's CDR3 is CASSPRAQPTDTQYF. The CDR3 bases are TGTGCCAGCTCACCAAGGGCACAGCCCACAGATACGCAGTATTTT. The chain uses TRBV18 and TRBJ2-3; D is unclear. There are 15 residues in the CDR3. V dropped 2 bases and J dropped 2 bases, with 11 bases sitting between them. The germline CDR1 and CDR2 sequences are KGHSH and LQKENI.